Listed here are 21 T cell receptor beta chains from one sample, sequenced in a study of blood T cell repertoires in COVID-19. The protocol was immunoSEQ multiplex PCR, while the TCRdb copy is restricted to in-frame clones and leaves out a portion. Among 270,000 or so clones, roughly four fifths were seen once, and the ten largest hold around 10%. The sequencing input was peripheral blood. These receptors originate from a woman aged 50 to 60 who had recovered from COVID-19.

The chain has TRBV30 and TRBJ2-5; 7 positions agree with TRBD2. J was trimmed by 5 bases and V by 2 bases; bases with no gene match: 5. The CDR3 loop spans 13 amino acids. Per the germline V gene, CDR1 is GTSNPN and CDR2 is SVGIG (reference sequence). The chain's CDR3 is CAWSIGLGETQYF. The DNA for the CDR3 is TGTGCCTGGAGTATCGGACTAGGGGAGACCCAGTACTTC.

The chain employs TRBV6-5 and TRBJ1-6, with a weak D call TRBD1 (5 bases). Germline CDR1 and CDR2: MNHEY and SVGAGI. This CDR3 is 15 amino acids long. V was pared by 0 bases and J by 10 bases, with 13 bases between. The CDR3 here is CASSYSIGEGSPLHF. The CDR3 nucleotides read TGTGCCAGCAGTTACTCGATAGGGGAGGGATCACCCCTCCACTTT.

The J gene is TRBJ1-1, the V gene TRBV6-5; maybe TRBD1 (5 bases). Per the germline V gene, CDR1 is MNHEY and CDR2 is SVGAGI. The CDR3 has 14 residues. V was pared by 6 bases and J by 7 bases, with 18 bases between. The CDR3 reads CASRLRVGDYEAFF. The CDR3 region has the DNA TGTGCCAGCAGGTTGAGGGTGGGGGACTATGAAGCTTTCTTT.

CDR3 sequence reads: CASSWGQGSPGDTQYF. CDR3 coding DNA: TGTGCCAGCAGCTGGGGACAGGGCTCCCCCGGGGATACGCAGTATTTT. The rearrangement uses TRBV13 and TRBJ2-3; 9 nucleotides match TRBD1. Germline V gene data show CDR1 as PRHDT and CDR2 as FYEKMQ (reference sequence). V shed 4 bases, J shed 6 bases, and the junction held 11 bases outside the gene matches. The CDR3 contains 16 residues.

The chain recombines TRBV4-1 with TRBJ2-7; 9 bases line up with TRBD2. The CDR3 runs to 17 residues. Per germline, CDR1 MGHRA and CDR2 YSYEKL. The ends lost 1 base at V and 2 bases at J; junction bases unmatched: 9. The CDR3 DNA reads as TGCGCCAGCAGCCAAGTGAGGACTAGCGAATCGACCTACGAGCAGTACTTC. It codes for CASSQVRTSESTYEQYF.

Written as DNA, the CDR3 is TGTGCCAGCAGCCCACCGGGGGGCTACGCTGGGGCCAACGTCCTGACTTTC. Amino acids: CASSPPGGYAGANVLTF. The genes are TRBV3-1 (or the pseudogene TRBV3-2) and TRBJ2-6; D is possibly TRBD2 (7 bases). The CDR3 runs 17 residues. Germline CDR1 is LGHDT and CDR2 is YNNKEL (reference sequence). V lost 4 bases and J lost 2, with 15 bases in between.

The chain joins TRBV6-2 or TRBV6-3 to TRBJ2-5; D possibly corresponds to TRBD2 (5 bases). Trimming took 5 bases from V and 2 from J, leaving 18 bases between them. Germline V gives CDR1 MNHEY, CDR2 SVGEGT. This CDR3 has 16 amino acids. CDR3 in amino acids: CASSPTHQADQETQYF. Here the CDR3 DNA reads TGTGCCAGCAGTCCCACTCACCAAGCGGATCAAGAGACCCAGTACTTC.

Concerning this clone: Distinct nucleotide sequences in the sample also encode this CDR3. The chain uses TRBV7-3 and TRBJ2-5; possible D gene TRBD2, 6 bases. The germline gives CDR1 SGHTA, CDR2 FQGTGA. This CDR3 contains 13 residues. Trimming shortened V by 6 bases and J by 2 bases, and 10 bases separated the two germline ends. CDR3 residues: CASSLGLQETQYF. DNA of the CDR3: TGTGCCAGCAGTTTGGGACTTCAAGAGACCCAGTACTTC.

The chain has TRBV19 and TRBJ2-3; a possible D gene is TRBD2 (7 bases). Germline CDR1 LNHDA, CDR2 SQIVND (reference sequence). The ends were cut back, 1 base at V and 9 bases at J, with 8 bases in the middle. This CDR3 region has 12 residues. CDR3 protein: CASSIGGGTQYF. CDR3 nucleotides: TGTGCCAGTAGTATAGGCGGGGGCACGCAGTATTTT. The full variable domain, rest sourced from reference TRBV19 and TRBJ2-3, is DGGITQSPKYLFRKEGQNVTLSCEQNLNHDAMYWYRQDPGQGLRLIYYSQIVNDFQKGDIAEGYSVSREKKESFPLTVTSAQKNPTAFYLCASSIGGGTQYFGPGTRLTVL.

This chain uses TRBV2 with TRBJ1-3; 8 bases fit TRBD1. The CDR3 runs 14 residues. Germline lookup yields CDR1 SNHLY and CDR2 FYNNEI. J gave up 2 bases and V 6 bases, and 3 bases lay outside the gene matches. The CDR3 loop reads CASREQGAGNTIYF. CDR3 sequence (DNA): TGTGCCAGCAGAGAACAGGGGGCTGGAAACACCATATATTTT.

This clone was seen a handful of times. The chain recombines TRBV29-1 with TRBJ2-7, with a possible D match to TRBD1 (7 bases). This CDR3 has 15 amino acids. Germline assignment: CDR1 SQVTM and CDR2 ANQGSEA. Trimming took off 6 bases at V and 0 bases at J, with 18 bases between the two ends. This CDR3 reads CSVGGGTVSSYEQYF. CDR3 nucleotide sequence: TGCAGCGTGGGGGGCGGGACAGTAAGCTCCTACGAGCAGTACTTC.

This clone was recorded only once. The V call is TRBV28, the J call TRBJ1-1, with no clear D. Germline assignment: CDR1 MDHEN and CDR2 SYDVKM. V was cut by 6 bases and J by 0 bases, with 14 bases left in between. CDR3 length: 15 residues. DNA of the CDR3: TGTGCCAGCAGCGGGAGCAGTATCATGAACACTGAAGCTTTCTTT. Translating it yields CASSGSSIMNTEAFF.

The chain links TRBV6-2 or TRBV6-3 to TRBJ1-5; 10 nucleotides match TRBD1. Germline CDR1 and CDR2: MNHEY and SVGEGT. The CDR3 is made up of 17 amino acids. Trimming removed 2 bases from V and 2 bases from J; junction bases left unmatched: 6. CDR3 nucleotides: TGTGCCAGCAGTTACGACAGGGGGCGCGGTGGCAATCAGCCCCAGCATTTT. It yields the protein CASSYDRGRGGNQPQHF.

The chain carries TRBV7-2 and TRBJ2-1; no clear D. The germline CDR1 and CDR2 sequences are SGHTA and FQGNSA. The CDR3 is made up of 16 amino acids. V shed 2 bases and J shed 7 bases, with 18 bases lying between them. CDR3 sequence reads: CASSLILLASGNEQFF. Written as DNA, the CDR3 is TGTGCCAGCAGCTTAATATTACTCGCGTCAGGTAATGAGCAGTTCTTC.

The chain recombines TRBV5-1 with TRBJ1-2; D is unclear. Trimming left V 0 bases short and J 4 bases short, with 10 bases between. Looked up from germline, CDR1 is SGHRS and CDR2 is YFSETQ. The CDR3 is made up of 14 amino acids. The CDR3 region has the DNA TGCGCCAGCAGCTTGGTGGGCGCCCGCTATGGCTACACCTTC. It codes for CASSLVGARYGYTF.

This chain uses TRBV23-1 with TRBJ2-4; TRBD2 might be the D (5 bases). TRBV23-1 has ORF status, its function being uncertain. The ends were cut back, 2 bases at V and 8 bases at J, with 16 bases in the middle. CDR3 length equals 15 residues. The CDR3 sequence is CASSQERRIGDIQYF. DNA for the CDR3: TGCGCCAGCAGTCAAGAACGGAGGATTGGGGACATTCAGTACTTC.

The chain recombines TRBV19 with TRBJ2-3, with D tentatively TRBD2 (6 bases). The CDR3 is made up of 13 amino acids. Germline-derived CDR1 and CDR2 are LNHDA and SQIVND (reference sequence). V was shortened by 6 bases and J by 3 bases, with 10 bases between the two germline ends. This CDR3 is CASRGGSTDTQYF. CDR3 bases: TGTGCCAGTAGGGGGGGTAGTACAGATACGCAGTATTTT.

This clone was seen only a few times. The V call is TRBV21-1, the J call TRBJ1-3. TRBV21-1 represents a pseudogene. CDR3 length: 19 amino acids. The CDR3 loop reads CASSKFVRRERSSGNTIYF. CDR3 nucleotide sequence: TGTGCCAGCAGCAAATTTGTCCGTCGAGAAAGGAGCTCTGGAAACACCATATATTTT.

V usage is TRBV11-2 and J usage is TRBJ1-3, with a possible D match to TRBD1 (6 bases). The CDR3 sequence is 17 residues long. V lost 5 bases and J lost 4, with 21 bases in between. CDR1 and CDR2 from the germline V gene are SGHAT and FQNNGV. The CDR3 DNA reads as TGTGCCAGCAGCCGACCCCGACAGGCCGGGCCCGGAAACACCATATATTTT. This gives the protein CASSRPRQAGPGNTIYF. The entire variable domain, with the rest obtained from reference TRBV11-2 and TRBJ1-3, is as follows: EAGVAQSPRYKIIEKRQSVAFWCNPISGHATLYWYQQILGQGPKLLIQFQNNGVVDDSQLPKDRFSAERLKGVDSTLKIQPAKLEDSAVYLCASSRPRQAGPGNTIYFGEGSWLTVV.

This clone was detected once. The genes are TRBV6-2 or TRBV6-3 and TRBJ2-6; D gene unclear. Germline loops: CDR1 MNHEY, CDR2 SVGEGT. The CDR3 length is 16 residues. Trimming pared 6 bases from V and 2 bases from J, leaving 14 bases between. In DNA, the CDR3 is TGTGCCAGCAGCGGTGAAAGAGTGGCTGGGGCCAACGTCCTGACTTTC. This encodes CASSGERVAGANVLTF.

The J gene is TRBJ2-6, the V gene TRBV7-2; 9 positions agree with TRBD1. Germline V gene data show CDR1 as SGHTA and CDR2 as FQGNSA. The CDR3 contains 18 residues. V shed 7 bases and J 0 bases; nucleotides not matched to a gene: 10. As DNA, the CDR3 is TGTGCCAGCACCTTTGGGGGGACAGGGTACTCTGGGGCCAACGTCCTGACTTTC. Encoded protein: CASTFGGTGYSGANVLTF.